Shown below are 2 T cell receptor beta chains from a single sample sequenced in a study of T-cell reconstitution after alpha-beta-depleted transplantation in children. Preparation of the TCRbeta library was carried out with unique molecular identifiers. From the PCR reads, TCRdb called clonotypes with MiXCR, one entry per CDR3 protein. Seen here are 580,000 or so distinct CDR3 sequences, roughly 24% observed once, and the top ten hold 12% to 15%. Source: PBMCs, mostly from graft donor cells, taken 360 days after TCRalphabeta/CD19-depleted stem cell transplant. Receptors originate from a boy less than two years old who had a stem cell transplant for acute myeloid leukemia, so the T cells may come from the graft donor.

V is TRBV7-8 and J is TRBJ2-7, with a weak D call TRBD2 (6 bases). Between the trimmed V and J ends, which lost 3 bases and 5 bases, there was a span of 11 bases. The CDR3 runs to 13 residues. Looked up from germline, CDR1 is SGHVS and CDR2 is FQNEAQ. CDR3: CASSFRGLHEQYV. CDR3 DNA sequence: TGTGCCAGCAGCTTCCGGGGACTCCACGAGCAGTACGTC.

This chain uses TRBV5-1 with TRBJ2-2; possible D gene TRBD2, 6 bases. The germline CDR1 and CDR2 sequences are SGHRS and YFSETQ. The CDR3 runs to 16 residues. V was pared by 0 bases and J by 0 bases, with 9 bases between. CDR3 region: CASSLEASANTGELFF. Written as DNA, the CDR3 is TGCGCCAGCAGCTTGGAGGCTAGCGCGAACACCGGGGAGCTGTTTTTT.